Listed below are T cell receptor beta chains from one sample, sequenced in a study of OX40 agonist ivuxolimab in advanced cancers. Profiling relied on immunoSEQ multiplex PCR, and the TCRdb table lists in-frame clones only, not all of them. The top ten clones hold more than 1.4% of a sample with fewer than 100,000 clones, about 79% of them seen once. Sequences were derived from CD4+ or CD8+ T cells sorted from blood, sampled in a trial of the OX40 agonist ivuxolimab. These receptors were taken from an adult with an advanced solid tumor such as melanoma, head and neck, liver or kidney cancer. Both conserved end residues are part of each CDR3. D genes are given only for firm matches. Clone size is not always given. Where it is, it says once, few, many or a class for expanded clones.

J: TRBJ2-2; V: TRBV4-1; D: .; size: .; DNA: TGCGCCAGCAGCCAAGAGGGGCAGGGAGGTTGGTACACCGGGGAGCTGTTTTTT; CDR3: CASSQEGQGGWYTGELFF
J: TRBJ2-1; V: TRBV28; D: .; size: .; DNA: TGTGCCAGCAGTTTGACAGGAGCCTACAATGAGCAGTTCTTC; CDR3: CASSLTGAYNEQFF
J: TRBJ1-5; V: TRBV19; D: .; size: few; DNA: TGTGCCAGTAGTATCCGGGACACAAACAATCAGCCCCAGCATTTT; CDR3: CASSIRDTNNQPQHF
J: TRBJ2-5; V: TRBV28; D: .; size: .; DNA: TGTGCCAGCAGCCGGTACAGGGAGGGAGAGACCCAGTACTTC; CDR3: CASSRYREGETQYF
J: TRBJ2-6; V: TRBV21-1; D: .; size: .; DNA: TGTGCCAGCAGCACGGCCCCGTCTGGGGCCAACGTCCTGACTTTC; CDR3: CASSTAPSGANVLTF
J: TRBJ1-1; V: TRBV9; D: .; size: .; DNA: TGTGCCAGCAGCAGAGGCCAAGGGGGAGGCACTGAAGCTTTCTTT; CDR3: CASSRGQGGGTEAFF
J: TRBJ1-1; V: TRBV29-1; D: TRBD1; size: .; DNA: TGCAGCGTTGAAGGTTTGGGGACAGGGGCTCCGAACACTGAAGCTTTCTTT; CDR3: CSVEGLGTGAPNTEAFF
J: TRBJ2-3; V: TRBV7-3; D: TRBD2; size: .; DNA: TGTGCCAGCGCAAAACGGGGGCGGGAGGGAGATACGCAGTATTTT; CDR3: CASAKRGREGDTQYF
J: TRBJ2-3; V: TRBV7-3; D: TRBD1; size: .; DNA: TGTGCCAGCAGCCTCAGGGGGCGCACAGATACGCAGTATTTT; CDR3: CASSLRGRTDTQYF
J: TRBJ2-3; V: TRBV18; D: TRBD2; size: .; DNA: TGTGCCAGCTCACCAGCGAGCGGGAGTTGGTCAGATACGCAGTATTTT; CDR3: CASSPASGSWSDTQYF
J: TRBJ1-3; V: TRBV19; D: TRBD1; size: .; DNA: TGTGCCAGTAACCAGGGGGCAACCGGAAACACCATATATTTT; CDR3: CASNQGATGNTIYF
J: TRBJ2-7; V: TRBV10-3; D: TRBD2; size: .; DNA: TGTGCCATCAGTGACGGACTAGCGGGGGATTACGAGCAGTACTTC; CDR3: CAISDGLAGDYEQYF
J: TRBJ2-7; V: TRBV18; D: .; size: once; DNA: TGTGCCAGCTCACTCCATCCCTACGAGCAGTACTTC; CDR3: CASSLHPYEQYF
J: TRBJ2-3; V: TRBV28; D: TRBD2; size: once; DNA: TGTGCCAGCAGTCCGTCACCGGGACTAGGGAGTCACACAGATACGCAGTATTTT; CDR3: CASSPSPGLGSHTDTQYF
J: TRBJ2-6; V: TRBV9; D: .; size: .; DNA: TGTGCCAGCAGCTTACCGTCGACAGGATATAACTCTGGGGCCAACGTCCTGACTTTC; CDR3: CASSLPSTGYNSGANVLTF
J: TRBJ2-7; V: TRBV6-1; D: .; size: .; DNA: TGTGCCAGCAGTCAGGGTAGCTCCTACGAGCAGTACTTC; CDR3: CASSQGSSYEQYF
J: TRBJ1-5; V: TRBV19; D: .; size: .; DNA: TGTGCCACCGCCGTAGGGCGGACGAGCAATCAGCCCCAGCATTTT; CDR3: CATAVGRTSNQPQHF
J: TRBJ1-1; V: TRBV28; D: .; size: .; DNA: TGTGCCAGCAGTTCAAACACTGAAGCTTTCTTT; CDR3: CASSSNTEAFF
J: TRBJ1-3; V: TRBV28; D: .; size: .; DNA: TGTGCCAGCATCGACATTCGGGGGCCGACTGGAAACACCATATATTTT; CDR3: CASIDIRGPTGNTIYF
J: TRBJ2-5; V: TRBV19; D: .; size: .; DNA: TGTGCCAGTAGTGGCGGTTTACAAGAGACCCAGTACTTC; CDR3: CASSGGLQETQYF
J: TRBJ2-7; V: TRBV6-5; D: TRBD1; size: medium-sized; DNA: TGTGCCAGCAGCAAAAGGGACAGCTCCTACGAGCAGTACTTC; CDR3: CASSKRDSSYEQYF
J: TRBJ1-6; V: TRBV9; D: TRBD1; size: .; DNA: TGTGCCAGCAGCGCCCGGGACAGGGGTTTTTCGTCCCTCCACTTT; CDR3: CASSARDRGFSSLHF
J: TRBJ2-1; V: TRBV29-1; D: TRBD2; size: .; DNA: TGCAGCGGTACCGGGACTAGCGGGGCAAATGAGCAGTTCTTC; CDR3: CSGTGTSGANEQFF
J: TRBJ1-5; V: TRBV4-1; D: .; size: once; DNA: TGCGCCAGCAGCCAAGGTTCACAGGGTGGCAATCAGCCCCAGCATTTT; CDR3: CASSQGSQGGNQPQHF
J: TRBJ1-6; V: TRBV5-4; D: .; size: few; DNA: TGTGCCAGCAGGCCCTCAGTTCTCAATTCACCCCTCCACTTT; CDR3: CASRPSVLNSPLHF
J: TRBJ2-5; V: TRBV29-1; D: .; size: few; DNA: TGCAGCGTATCAATGGTCAGGGAGACCCAGTACTTC; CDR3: CSVSMVRETQYF
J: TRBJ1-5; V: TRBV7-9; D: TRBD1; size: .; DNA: TGTGCCAGCAGCTTAGGACAGGGAGTCAATCAGCCCCAGCATTTT; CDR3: CASSLGQGVNQPQHF
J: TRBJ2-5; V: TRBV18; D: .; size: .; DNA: TGTGCCAGCTCACCAACAACAGGGAGCACCCAGTACTTC; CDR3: CASSPTTGSTQYF
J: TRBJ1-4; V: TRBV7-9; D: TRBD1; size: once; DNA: TGTGCCAGCAGCTTGGAAGGGAGGGCAGGACAGGGGGCCGGAAAACTGTTTTTT; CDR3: CASSLEGRAGQGAGKLFF
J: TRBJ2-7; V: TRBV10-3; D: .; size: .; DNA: TGTGCCATCAGTGATAGGTCAGGTAACGATGAGCAGTACTTC; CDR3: CAISDRSGNDEQYF
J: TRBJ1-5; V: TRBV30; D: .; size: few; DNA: TGTGCCTGGAGTGGTGGTGTGGGTCAGCCCCAGCATTTT; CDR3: CAWSGGVGQPQHF
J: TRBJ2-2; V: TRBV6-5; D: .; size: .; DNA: TGTGCCAGCAGTGAAGTGGTTCTCACCGGGGAGCTGTTTTTT; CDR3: CASSEVVLTGELFF